A selection of T cell receptor beta chains follows, all from one sample in a study of blood T cell repertoires in COVID-19. Here immunoSEQ multiplex PCR was the method, and the copy in TCRdb shows in-frame clones only, minus some. The sample holds approximately 150,000 clones; about 90% are singletons and the top ten take roughly 4%. Sequenced sample: peripheral blood. These receptors all come from a woman aged 55-69 years with active or convalescent COVID-19. CDR3s include the opening cysteine and the closing phenylalanine or tryptophan. The order of the fields is CDR3 protein, CDR3 DNA, D gene, V gene, J gene, clone size, CDR3 length. D genes are given only for firm matches. The listing skips clone size in some rows; elsewhere it reads once, few, many or a size class.

CDR3aa: CASRGQGFTEAFF; CDR3nt: TGTGCCAGCAGGGGACAGGGGTTCACTGAAGCTTTCTTT; d_gene: TRBD1; v_gene: TRBV25-1; j_gene: TRBJ1-1; abundance: .; len: 13
CDR3aa: CASSQGGDRGFGKLFF; CDR3nt: TGCGCCAGCAGCCAAGGCGGGGACAGGGGGTTCGGGAAACTGTTTTTT; d_gene: TRBD1; v_gene: TRBV4-3; j_gene: TRBJ1-4; abundance: .; len: 16
CDR3aa: CAISSGTGGGYTF; CDR3nt: TGTGCCATCAGCTCTGGGACAGGGGGCGGCTACACCTTC; d_gene: TRBD1; v_gene: TRBV10-3; j_gene: TRBJ1-2; abundance: .; len: 13
CDR3aa: CASSQDRRQPYGYTF; CDR3nt: TGCGCCAGCAGCCAAGATAGGCGACAGCCCTATGGCTACACCTTC; d_gene: .; v_gene: TRBV4-3; j_gene: TRBJ1-2; abundance: .; len: 15
CDR3aa: CSASPTGQSYGYTF; CDR3nt: TGCAGCGCCTCGCCTACGGGACAGAGCTATGGCTACACCTTC; d_gene: TRBD1; v_gene: TRBV29-1; j_gene: TRBJ1-2; abundance: .; len: 14
CDR3aa: CASKRVAGGQETQYF; CDR3nt: TGTGCCAGCAAGAGAGTAGCGGGGGGCCAAGAGACCCAGTACTTC; d_gene: TRBD2; v_gene: TRBV7-2; j_gene: TRBJ2-5; abundance: .; len: 15
CDR3aa: CASSQDYGAGANVLTF; CDR3nt: TGTGCCAGCAGCCAAGATTACGGGGCTGGGGCCAACGTCCTGACTTTC; d_gene: .; v_gene: TRBV14; j_gene: TRBJ2-6; abundance: once; len: 16
CDR3aa: CASSQVLAGIGTQYF; CDR3nt: TGCGCCAGCAGCCAAGTGCTAGCGGGGATCGGGACCCAGTACTTC; d_gene: TRBD2; v_gene: TRBV4-3; j_gene: TRBJ2-5; abundance: .; len: 15
CDR3aa: CASSRNGWLAATGELFF; CDR3nt: TGTGCCAGCAGCCGTAACGGGTGGCTAGCCGCCACCGGGGAGCTGTTTTTT; d_gene: .; v_gene: TRBV7-2; j_gene: TRBJ2-2; abundance: .; len: 17
CDR3aa: CASGLVLPPVVGTGHTDTQYF; CDR3nt: TGTGCTAGTGGTTTGGTACTCCCCCCCGTGGTGGGGACAGGACACACAGATACGCAGTATTTT; d_gene: TRBD1; v_gene: TRBV12-5; j_gene: TRBJ2-3; abundance: .; len: 21
CDR3aa: CASSYDRNSPLHF; CDR3nt: TGTGCCAGCAGTTACGATCGGAATTCACCCCTCCACTTT; d_gene: .; v_gene: TRBV6-2/TRBV6-3; j_gene: TRBJ1-6; abundance: .; len: 13
CDR3aa: CASSLEASGGATYNEQFF; CDR3nt: TGCGCCAGCAGCTTGGAGGCTAGCGGGGGGGCCACCTACAATGAGCAGTTCTTC; d_gene: TRBD2; v_gene: TRBV5-1; j_gene: TRBJ2-1; abundance: .; len: 18
CDR3aa: CASSQEGAINGYTF; CDR3nt: TGTGCCAGCAGCCAAGAGGGGGCGATTAATGGCTACACCTTC; d_gene: .; v_gene: TRBV3-1/TRBV3-2; j_gene: TRBJ1-2; abundance: .; len: 14
CDR3aa: CASSLGFQGTQHF; CDR3nt: TGTGCCAGCAGCTTGGGTTTTCAGGGGACCCAGCATTTT; d_gene: .; v_gene: TRBV5-5; j_gene: TRBJ1-5; abundance: .; len: 13
CDR3aa: CASSLQGSGTEAFF; CDR3nt: TGTGCCAGCAGCTTACAGGGGAGCGGCACTGAAGCTTTCTTT; d_gene: .; v_gene: TRBV7-3; j_gene: TRBJ1-1; abundance: .; len: 14
CDR3aa: CASSQPDRATEAFF; CDR3nt: TGCGCCAGCAGCCAACCAGACAGGGCTACTGAAGCTTTCTTT; d_gene: TRBD1; v_gene: TRBV5-1; j_gene: TRBJ1-1; abundance: once; len: 14
CDR3aa: CASSQQGAGQPQHF; CDR3nt: TGTGCCAGTAGTCAACAGGGGGCGGGTCAGCCCCAGCATTTT; d_gene: TRBD1; v_gene: TRBV19; j_gene: TRBJ1-5; abundance: .; len: 14
CDR3aa: CASSPGQGAFLQPQHF; CDR3nt: TGTGCCAGTAGTCCAGGACAGGGCGCCTTTCTACAGCCCCAGCATTTT; d_gene: TRBD1; v_gene: TRBV19; j_gene: TRBJ1-5; abundance: medium-sized; len: 16
CDR3aa: CASSVAGMGGVQETQYF; CDR3nt: TGTGCCAGCAGCGTAGCGGGAATGGGTGGGGTCCAAGAGACCCAGTACTTC; d_gene: .; v_gene: TRBV9; j_gene: TRBJ2-5; abundance: .; len: 17
CDR3aa: CASSRDGFQETQYF; CDR3nt: TGTGCCAGCAGTCGCGACGGGTTCCAAGAGACCCAGTACTTC; d_gene: .; v_gene: TRBV6-5; j_gene: TRBJ2-5; abundance: .; len: 14
CDR3aa: CASSLMRVPSRDTEAFF; CDR3nt: TGTGCCAGCAGCCTCATGAGGGTCCCGAGTCGTGACACTGAAGCTTTCTTT; d_gene: .; v_gene: TRBV7-8; j_gene: TRBJ1-1; abundance: .; len: 17
CDR3aa: CASSFVANTGELFF; CDR3nt: TGCGCCAGCAGCTTTGTCGCGAACACCGGGGAGCTGTTTTTT; d_gene: .; v_gene: TRBV4-3; j_gene: TRBJ2-2; abundance: .; len: 14
CDR3aa: CASSRGAPGANVLTF; CDR3nt: TGTGCCAGCAGCCGAGGAGCTCCTGGGGCCAACGTCCTGACTTTC; d_gene: .; v_gene: TRBV7-9; j_gene: TRBJ2-6; abundance: .; len: 15
CDR3aa: CASSLDPTGNQPQHF; CDR3nt: TGTGCCAGCAGCTTAGATCCTACAGGGAATCAGCCCCAGCATTTT; d_gene: .; v_gene: TRBV11-2; j_gene: TRBJ1-5; abundance: once; len: 15
CDR3aa: CASSYLAVGDEQFF; CDR3nt: TGTGCCAGCAGTTACCTAGCGGTAGGGGATGAGCAGTTCTTC; d_gene: TRBD2; v_gene: TRBV6-2/TRBV6-3; j_gene: TRBJ2-1; abundance: .; len: 14
CDR3aa: CASSIGQINYGYTF; CDR3nt: TGTGCCAGCAGTATCGGACAGATTAACTATGGCTACACCTTC; d_gene: .; v_gene: TRBV6-6; j_gene: TRBJ1-2; abundance: .; len: 14
CDR3aa: CASSQDPSGVVDTQYF; CDR3nt: TGCGCCAGCAGCCAAGACCCCAGCGGGGTGGTGGATACGCAGTATTTT; d_gene: TRBD2; v_gene: TRBV4-3; j_gene: TRBJ2-3; abundance: .; len: 16
CDR3aa: CASSLGQIQETQYF; CDR3nt: TGTGCCAGCAGCTTGGGACAGATCCAAGAGACCCAGTACTTC; d_gene: TRBD1; v_gene: TRBV7-2; j_gene: TRBJ2-5; abundance: .; len: 14
CDR3aa: CASSLLDRDNSPLHF; CDR3nt: TGCGCCAGCAGCCTCCTGGACAGGGACAATTCACCCCTCCACTTT; d_gene: TRBD1; v_gene: TRBV5-1; j_gene: TRBJ1-6; abundance: .; len: 15
CDR3aa: CASSNRVVGNEKLFF; CDR3nt: TGTGCCAGCAGTAACCGGGTTGTCGGCAATGAAAAACTGTTTTTT; d_gene: .; v_gene: TRBV6-5; j_gene: TRBJ1-4; abundance: few; len: 15
CDR3aa: CASSVSPDRGTYNEQFF; CDR3nt: TGTGCCAGCAGCGTATCACCAGACAGGGGCACCTACAATGAGCAGTTCTTC; d_gene: TRBD1; v_gene: TRBV9; j_gene: TRBJ2-1; abundance: .; len: 17